A selection of T cell receptor beta chains follows, all from one sample in a study of shared clonotypes between healthy human individuals. Measured with immunoSEQ multiplex PCR; TCRdb has only the in-frame clones, and not every one. The sample includes about 2.4 million clones, 90% to 95% of them seen just once. The sequenced sample was naive CD4+ T cells from PBMCs. These TCRs come from a man aged 18 to 35 in good health. Some clones in this sample may be carry-over from other donors' samples. Each CDR3 is given with its conserved first and last residue. A D gene is named only where the DNA matches it firmly. Not all rows give a size; the values are once, few, many and, for expanded clones, a class.

d_call j_call clone_size v_call cdr3_length cdr3_aa cdr3_nt
NA TRBJ2-7 NA TRBV28 15 CASSPWRDSRYEQYF TGTGCCAGCAGCCCATGGAGGGACAGTCGCTACGAGCAGTACTTC
NA TRBJ2-5 NA TRBV27 15 CASSLNWDSQETQYF TGTGCCAGCAGTTTAAACTGGGACTCTCAAGAGACCCAGTACTTC
TRBD1 TRBJ1-1 NA TRBV19 16 CASSIGSGQGHTEAFF TGTGCCAGTAGTATAGGAAGCGGACAGGGACACACTGAAGCTTTCTTT
NA TRBJ2-5 NA TRBV18 16 CASSPPGQLLQETQYF TGTGCCAGCTCACCTCCGGGCCAACTTCTCCAAGAGACCCAGTACTTC
NA TRBJ2-7 NA TRBV18 14 CASSPPNRAGEQYF TGTGCCAGCTCACCACCAAACAGGGCGGGCGAGCAGTACTTC
NA TRBJ2-1 NA TRBV4-3 14 CASSQYTSSDEQFF TGCGCCAGCAGCCAATATACTTCTTCGGATGAGCAGTTCTTC
TRBD2 TRBJ2-1 NA TRBV4-1 17 CASSLGTSGSSYNEQFF TGCGCCAGCAGCCTCGGGACTAGCGGGAGCTCCTACAATGAGCAGTTCTTC
TRBD1 TRBJ1-2 once TRBV28 17 CASSQGDARQGSSGYTF TGTGCCAGCAGCCAAGGGGACGCCAGACAGGGTTCGAGTGGCTACACCTTC
NA TRBJ2-1 NA TRBV29-1 12 CSVAGAYNEQFF TGCAGCGTTGCGGGGGCCTACAATGAGCAGTTCTTC
NA TRBJ1-1 NA TRBV28 13 CASISSVDTEAFF TGTGCCAGCATATCGTCGGTGGACACTGAAGCTTTCTTT
NA TRBJ2-2 few TRBV5-1 16 CASSLSSGVNTGELFF TGCGCCAGCAGCTTATCGAGCGGCGTGAACACCGGGGAGCTGTTTTTT
TRBD1 TRBJ2-3 NA TRBV18 16 CASSPGTGRSTDTQYF TGTGCCAGCTCACCAGGGACAGGGCGTAGCACAGATACGCAGTATTTT
NA TRBJ1-2 NA TRBV2 13 CASSTDRLYGYTF TGTGCCAGCAGCACGGATAGACTCTATGGCTACACCTTC
TRBD2 TRBJ2-2 NA TRBV7-3 16 CASSLTRTSGNGELFF TGTGCCAGCAGCTTAACAAGGACTAGCGGGAACGGGGAGCTGTTTTTT
NA TRBJ2-7 NA TRBV15 15 CATSRDLTGSYEQYF TGTGCCACCAGCAGAGATCTAACAGGGAGCTACGAGCAGTACTTC
TRBD2 TRBJ2-1 NA TRBV2 12 CASSVSGTRRFF TGTGCCAGCAGTGTCAGTGGGACTAGAAGGTTCTTC
NA TRBJ1-5 NA TRBV19 13 CASSIENGQPQHF TGTGCCAGTAGTATAGAGAACGGTCAGCCCCAGCATTTT
TRBD1 TRBJ2-7 NA TRBV28 15 CASRPLPGQGPEQYF TGTGCCAGCAGACCCCTACCGGGACAGGGACCCGAGCAGTACTTC
NA TRBJ1-2 NA TRBV28 13 CASSYTPAYGYTF TGTGCCAGCAGCTATACTCCCGCCTATGGCTACACCTTC
NA TRBJ2-2 NA TRBV7-2 14 CASSSQGVSGELFF TGTGCCAGCAGCTCCCAAGGGGTTTCCGGGGAGCTGTTTTTT
NA TRBJ2-1 NA TRBV9 12 CASSVAMNEQFF TGTGCCAGCAGCGTGGCGATGAATGAGCAGTTCTTC
NA TRBJ1-2 NA TRBV28 14 CASSQSGRFYGYTF TGTGCCAGCAGTCAATCGGGCAGATTCTATGGCTACACCTTC